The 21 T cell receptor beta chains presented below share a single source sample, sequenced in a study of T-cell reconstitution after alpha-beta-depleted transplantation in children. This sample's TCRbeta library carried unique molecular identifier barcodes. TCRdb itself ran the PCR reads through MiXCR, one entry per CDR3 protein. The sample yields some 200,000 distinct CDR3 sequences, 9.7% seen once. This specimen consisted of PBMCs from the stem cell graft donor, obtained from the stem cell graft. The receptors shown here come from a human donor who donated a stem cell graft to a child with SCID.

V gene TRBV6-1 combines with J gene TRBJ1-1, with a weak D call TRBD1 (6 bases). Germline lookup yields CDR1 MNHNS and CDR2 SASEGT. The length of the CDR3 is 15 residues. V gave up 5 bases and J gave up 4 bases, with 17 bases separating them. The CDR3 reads CASSREYRGATEAFF. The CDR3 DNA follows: TGTGCCAGCAGTAGAGAATATCGGGGGGCCACTGAAGCTTTCTTT.

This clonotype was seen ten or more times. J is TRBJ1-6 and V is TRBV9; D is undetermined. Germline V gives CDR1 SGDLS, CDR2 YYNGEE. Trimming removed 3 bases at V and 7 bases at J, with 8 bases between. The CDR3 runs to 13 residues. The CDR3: CASSAGGNSPLHF. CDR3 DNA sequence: TGTGCCAGCAGCGCCGGCGGAAATTCACCCCTCCACTTT.

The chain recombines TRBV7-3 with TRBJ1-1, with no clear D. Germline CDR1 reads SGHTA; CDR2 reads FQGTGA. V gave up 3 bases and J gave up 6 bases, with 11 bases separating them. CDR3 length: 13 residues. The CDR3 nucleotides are TGTGCCAGCAGCTTTAGGCCGTCCTCTGAAGCTTTCTTT. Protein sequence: CASSFRPSSEAFF.

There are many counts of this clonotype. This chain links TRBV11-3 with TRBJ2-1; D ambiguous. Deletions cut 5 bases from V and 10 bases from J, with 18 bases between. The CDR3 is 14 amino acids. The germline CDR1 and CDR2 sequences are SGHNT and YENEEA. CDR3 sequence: CASSTRTGGREQFF. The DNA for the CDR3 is TGTGCCAGCAGCACGAGAACCGGCGGCCGCGAGCAGTTCTTC.

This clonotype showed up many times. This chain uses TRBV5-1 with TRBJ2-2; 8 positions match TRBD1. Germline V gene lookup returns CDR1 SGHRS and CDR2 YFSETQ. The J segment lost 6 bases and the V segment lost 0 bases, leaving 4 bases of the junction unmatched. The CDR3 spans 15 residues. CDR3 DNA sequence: TGCGCCAGCAGCTTGGATGCAGGGGGCTCCGGGGAGCTGTTTTTT. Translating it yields CASSLDAGGSGELFF.

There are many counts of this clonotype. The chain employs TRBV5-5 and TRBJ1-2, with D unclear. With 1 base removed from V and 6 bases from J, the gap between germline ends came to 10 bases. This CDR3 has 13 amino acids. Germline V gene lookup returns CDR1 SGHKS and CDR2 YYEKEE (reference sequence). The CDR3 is CASSLWASDGYTF. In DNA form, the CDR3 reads TGTGCCAGCAGCTTGTGGGCCTCGGATGGCTACACCTTC.

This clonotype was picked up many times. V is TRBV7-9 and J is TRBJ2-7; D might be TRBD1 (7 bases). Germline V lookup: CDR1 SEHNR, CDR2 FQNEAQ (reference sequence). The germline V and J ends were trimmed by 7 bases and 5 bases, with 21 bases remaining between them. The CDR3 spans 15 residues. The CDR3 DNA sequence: TGTGCCAGCACCCCAGGGGGGACTTTTAAAAACGAGCAGTACTTC. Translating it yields CASTPGGTFKNEQYF. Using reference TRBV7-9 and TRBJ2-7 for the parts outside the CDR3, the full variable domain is DTGVSQNPRHKITKRGQNVTFRCDPISEHNRLYWYRQTLGQGPEFLTYFQNEAQLEKSRLLSDRFSAERPKGSFSTLEIQRTEQGDSAMYLCASTPGGTFKNEQYFGPGTRLTVT.

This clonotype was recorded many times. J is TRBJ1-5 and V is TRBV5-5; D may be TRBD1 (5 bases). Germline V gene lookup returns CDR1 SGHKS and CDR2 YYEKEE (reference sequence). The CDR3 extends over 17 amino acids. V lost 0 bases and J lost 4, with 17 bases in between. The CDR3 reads CASSLAVGTVGNQPQHF. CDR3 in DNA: TGTGCCAGCAGCTTGGCGGTAGGGACCGTTGGAAATCAGCCCCAGCATTTT.

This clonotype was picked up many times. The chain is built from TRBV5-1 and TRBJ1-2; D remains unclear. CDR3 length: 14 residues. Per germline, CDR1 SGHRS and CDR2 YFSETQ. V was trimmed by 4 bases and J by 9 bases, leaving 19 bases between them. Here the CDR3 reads CASSPDGPGLSYTF. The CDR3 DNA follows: TGCGCCAGCAGCCCCGACGGCCCTGGCCTTAGCTACACCTTC.

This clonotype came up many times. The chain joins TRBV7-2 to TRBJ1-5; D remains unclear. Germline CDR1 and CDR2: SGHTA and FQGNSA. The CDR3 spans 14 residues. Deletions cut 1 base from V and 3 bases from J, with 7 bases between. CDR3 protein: CASSLEGFNQPQHF. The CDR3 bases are TGTGCCAGCAGCTTAGAGGGCTTCAATCAGCCCCAGCATTTT.

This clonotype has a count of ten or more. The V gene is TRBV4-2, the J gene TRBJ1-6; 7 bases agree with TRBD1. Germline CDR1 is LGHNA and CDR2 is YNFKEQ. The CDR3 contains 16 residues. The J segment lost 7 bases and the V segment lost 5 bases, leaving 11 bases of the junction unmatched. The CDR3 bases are TGTGCCAGCAGCATCCAAGGAGGGGGCGTCAATTCACCCCTCCACTTT. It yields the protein CASSIQGGGVNSPLHF.

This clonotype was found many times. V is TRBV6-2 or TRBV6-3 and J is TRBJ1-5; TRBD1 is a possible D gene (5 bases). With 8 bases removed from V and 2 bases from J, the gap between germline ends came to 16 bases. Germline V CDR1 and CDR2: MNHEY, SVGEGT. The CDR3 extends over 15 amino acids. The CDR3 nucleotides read TGTGCCAGCGAGGTGGGGGGGGTCCGCAATCAGCCCCAGCATTTT. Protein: CASEVGGVRNQPQHF.

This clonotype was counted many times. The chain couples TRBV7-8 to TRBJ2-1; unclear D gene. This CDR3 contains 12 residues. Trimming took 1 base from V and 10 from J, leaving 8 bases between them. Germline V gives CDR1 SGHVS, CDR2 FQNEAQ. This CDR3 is CASSLVRGEQFF. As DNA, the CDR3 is TGTGCCAGCAGCTTAGTGCGAGGCGAGCAGTTCTTC. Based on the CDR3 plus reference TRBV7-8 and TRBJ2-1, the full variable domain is GAGVSQSPRYKVAKRGQDVALRCDPISGHVSLFWYQQALGQGPEFLTYFQNEAQLDKSGLPSDRFFAERPEGSVSTLKIQRTQQEDSAVYLCASSLVRGEQFFGPGTRLTVL.

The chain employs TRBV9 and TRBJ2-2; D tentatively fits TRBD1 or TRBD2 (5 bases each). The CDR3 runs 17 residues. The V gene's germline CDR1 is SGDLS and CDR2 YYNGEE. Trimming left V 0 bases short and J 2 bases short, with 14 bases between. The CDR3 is CASSVAKGTVNTGELFF. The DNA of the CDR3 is TGTGCCAGCAGCGTAGCGAAGGGGACGGTTAACACCGGGGAGCTGTTTTTT.

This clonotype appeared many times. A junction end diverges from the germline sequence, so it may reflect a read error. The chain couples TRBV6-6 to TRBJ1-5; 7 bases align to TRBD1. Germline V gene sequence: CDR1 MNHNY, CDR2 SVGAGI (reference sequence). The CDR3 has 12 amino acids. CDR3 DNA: TGTGCCAGCAGTTACGCCGGGACAGAGGCCCTTTTT. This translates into CASSYAGTEALF.

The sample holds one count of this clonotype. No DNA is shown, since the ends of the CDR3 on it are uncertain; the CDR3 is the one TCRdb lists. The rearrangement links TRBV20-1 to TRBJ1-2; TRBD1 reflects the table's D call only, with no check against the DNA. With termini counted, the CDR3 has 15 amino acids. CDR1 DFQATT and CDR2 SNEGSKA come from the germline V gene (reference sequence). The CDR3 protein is CSARIWTGSGYGCTF.

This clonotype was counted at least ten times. CDR3 region: CASSTSWGGETQYF. The CDR3 nucleotides read TGTGCCAGCAGCACATCCTGGGGGGGTGAGACCCAGTACTTC. J is TRBJ2-5 and V is TRBV7-9; 7 bases line up with TRBD2. V trimming: 5 bases; J trimming: 5 bases; junction bases outside the gene matches: 8. CDR3 size: 14 residues. The germline V gene has CDR1 SEHNR and CDR2 FQNEAQ (reference sequence).

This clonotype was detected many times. Here the CDR3 DNA reads TGCAGTGCTAGGGGATTCGACAGGGGGCACCACAATGAGCAGTTCTTC. It is translated as CSARGFDRGHHNEQFF. The chain combines TRBV20-1 with TRBJ2-1; 10 nucleotides line up with TRBD1. Trimming removed 3 bases from V and 5 bases from J; junction bases left unmatched: 10. This CDR3 is built from 16 residues. The germline V gene encodes CDR1 DFQATT and CDR2 SNEGSKA (reference sequence).

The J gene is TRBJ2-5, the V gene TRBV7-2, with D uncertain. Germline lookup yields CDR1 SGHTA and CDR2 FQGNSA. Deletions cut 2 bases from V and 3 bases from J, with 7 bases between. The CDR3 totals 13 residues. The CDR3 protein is CASSLQEEETQYF. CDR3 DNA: TGTGCCAGCAGCTTACAAGAAGAAGAGACCCAGTACTTC.

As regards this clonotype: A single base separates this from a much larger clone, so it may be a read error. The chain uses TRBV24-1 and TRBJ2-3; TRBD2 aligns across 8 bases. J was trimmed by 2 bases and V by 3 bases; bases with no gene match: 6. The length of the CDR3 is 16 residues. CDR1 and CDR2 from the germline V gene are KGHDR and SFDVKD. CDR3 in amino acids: CATSDADGRATDTQYF. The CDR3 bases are TGTGCCACCAGTGATGCGGACGGGAGGGCCACAGATACGCAGTATTTT.

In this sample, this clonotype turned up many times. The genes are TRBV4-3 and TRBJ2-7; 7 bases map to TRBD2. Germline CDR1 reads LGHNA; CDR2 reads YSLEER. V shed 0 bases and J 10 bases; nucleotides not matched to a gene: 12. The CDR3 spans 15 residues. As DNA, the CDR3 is TGCGCCAGCAGCCAAGATCCCCAAGCGGGGAGGACTCAGTACTTC. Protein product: CASSQDPQAGRTQYF.